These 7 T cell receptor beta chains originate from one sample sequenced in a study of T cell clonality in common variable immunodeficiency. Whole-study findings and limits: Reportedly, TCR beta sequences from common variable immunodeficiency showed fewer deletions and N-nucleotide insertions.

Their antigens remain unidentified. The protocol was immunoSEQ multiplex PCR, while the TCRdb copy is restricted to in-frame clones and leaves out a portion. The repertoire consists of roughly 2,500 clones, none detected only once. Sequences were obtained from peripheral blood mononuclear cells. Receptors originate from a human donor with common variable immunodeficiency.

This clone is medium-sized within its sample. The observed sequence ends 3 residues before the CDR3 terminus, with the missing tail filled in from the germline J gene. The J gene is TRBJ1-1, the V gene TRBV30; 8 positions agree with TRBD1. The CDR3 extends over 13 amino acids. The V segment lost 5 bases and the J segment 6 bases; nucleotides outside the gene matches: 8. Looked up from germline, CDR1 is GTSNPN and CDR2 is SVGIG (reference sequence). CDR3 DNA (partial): TGTGCCTGGTACAGGGACAGGAAGGCTGAA. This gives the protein CAWYRDRKAE. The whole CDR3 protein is CAWYRDRKAEAFF.

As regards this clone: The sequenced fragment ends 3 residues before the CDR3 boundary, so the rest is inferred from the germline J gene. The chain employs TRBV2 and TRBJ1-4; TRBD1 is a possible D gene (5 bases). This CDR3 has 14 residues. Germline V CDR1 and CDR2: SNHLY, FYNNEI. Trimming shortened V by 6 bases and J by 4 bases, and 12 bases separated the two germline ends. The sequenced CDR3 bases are TGTGCCAGCAGGTTCCAGGGAGGTAATGAAAAA. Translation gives CASRFQGGNEK. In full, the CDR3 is CASRFQGGNEKLFF.

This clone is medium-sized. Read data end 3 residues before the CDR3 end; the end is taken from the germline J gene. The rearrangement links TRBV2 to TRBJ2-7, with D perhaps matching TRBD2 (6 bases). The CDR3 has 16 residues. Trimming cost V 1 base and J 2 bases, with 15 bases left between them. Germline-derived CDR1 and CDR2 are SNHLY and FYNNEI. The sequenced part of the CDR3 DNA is TGTGCCAGCAGTGAAGAGGGTGGGACTGGGACCTACGAG. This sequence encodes CASSEEGGTGTYE. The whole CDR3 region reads CASSEEGGTGTYEQYF.

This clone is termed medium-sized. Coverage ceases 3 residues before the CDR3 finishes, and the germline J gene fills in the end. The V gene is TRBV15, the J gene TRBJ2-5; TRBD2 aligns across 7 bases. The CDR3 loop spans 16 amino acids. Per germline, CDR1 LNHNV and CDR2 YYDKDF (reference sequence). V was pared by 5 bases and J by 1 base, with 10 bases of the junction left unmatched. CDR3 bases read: TGTGCCACCAGCGGGGGATTGGGGGGGAGCCAAGAGACC. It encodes CATSGGLGGSQET. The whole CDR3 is CATSGGLGGSQETQYF.

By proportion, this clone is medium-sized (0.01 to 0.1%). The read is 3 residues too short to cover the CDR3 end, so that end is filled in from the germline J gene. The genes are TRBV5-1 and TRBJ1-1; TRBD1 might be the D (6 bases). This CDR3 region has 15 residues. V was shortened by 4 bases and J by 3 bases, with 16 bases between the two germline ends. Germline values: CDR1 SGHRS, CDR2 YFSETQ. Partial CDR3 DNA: TGCGCCAGCAGCCACGGGGGGGGCATGGACACTGAA. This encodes CASSHGGGMDTE. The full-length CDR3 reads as CASSHGGGMDTEAFF.

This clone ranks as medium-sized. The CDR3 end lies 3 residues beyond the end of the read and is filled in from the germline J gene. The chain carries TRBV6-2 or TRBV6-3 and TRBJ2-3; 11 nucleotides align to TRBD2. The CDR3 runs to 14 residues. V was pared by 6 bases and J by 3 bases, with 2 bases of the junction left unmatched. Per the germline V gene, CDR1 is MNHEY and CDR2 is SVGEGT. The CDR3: CASRGLAATDTQYF. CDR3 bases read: TGTGCCAGCAGGGGACTAGCGGCTACAGATACG.

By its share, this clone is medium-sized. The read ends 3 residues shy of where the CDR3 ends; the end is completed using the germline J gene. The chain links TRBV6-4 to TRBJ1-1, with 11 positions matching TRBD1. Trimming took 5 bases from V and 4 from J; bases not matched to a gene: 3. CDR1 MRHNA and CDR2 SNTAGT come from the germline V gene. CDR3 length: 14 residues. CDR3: CASSPGTGGTEAFF. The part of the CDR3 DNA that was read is TGTGCCAGCAGTCCCGGGACAGGGGGCACTGAA.